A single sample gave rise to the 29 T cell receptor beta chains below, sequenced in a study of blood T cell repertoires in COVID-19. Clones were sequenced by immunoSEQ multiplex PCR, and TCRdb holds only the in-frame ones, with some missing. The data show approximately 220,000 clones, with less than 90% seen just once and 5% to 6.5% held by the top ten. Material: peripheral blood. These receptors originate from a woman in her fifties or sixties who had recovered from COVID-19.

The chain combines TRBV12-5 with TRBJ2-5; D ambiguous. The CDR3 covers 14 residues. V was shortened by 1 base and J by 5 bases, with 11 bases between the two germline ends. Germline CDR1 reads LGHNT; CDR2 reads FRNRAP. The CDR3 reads CASGLGTARETQYF. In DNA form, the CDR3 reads TGTGCTAGTGGTTTGGGTACAGCCAGGGAGACCCAGTACTTC.

The CDR3 protein is CASSLEGTSPLHF. The DNA of the CDR3 is TGTGCCAGCAGCTTAGAAGGGACATCACCCCTCCACTTT. This chain connects TRBV7-9 to TRBJ1-6; D may be TRBD1 (6 bases). CDR3 size: 13 residues. The germline V gene encodes CDR1 SEHNR and CDR2 FQNEAQ (reference sequence). V dropped 1 base and J dropped 10 bases, with 8 bases sitting between them. Full variable domain (outside the CDR3, taken from reference TRBV7-9 and TRBJ1-6): DTGVSQNPRHKITKRGQNVTFRCDPISEHNRLYWYRQTLGQGPEFLTYFQNEAQLEKSRLLSDRFSAERPKGSFSTLEIQRTEQGDSAMYLCASSLEGTSPLHFGNGTRLTVT.

CDR3 amino acids: CASSPSGGAGDYGYTF. CDR3 sequence (DNA): TGTGCCAGCTCACCGTCGGGAGGGGCAGGAGACTATGGCTACACCTTC. The chain joins TRBV18 to TRBJ1-2; D is possibly TRBD1 (5 bases). Between the trimmed V and J ends, which lost 3 bases and 3 bases, there was a span of 17 bases. This CDR3 has 16 amino acids. Germline CDR1 is KGHSH and CDR2 is LQKENI.

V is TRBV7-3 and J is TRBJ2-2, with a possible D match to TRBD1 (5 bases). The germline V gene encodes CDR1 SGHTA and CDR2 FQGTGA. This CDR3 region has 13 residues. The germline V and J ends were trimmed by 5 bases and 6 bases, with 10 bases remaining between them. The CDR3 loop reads CASSPTVPGELFF. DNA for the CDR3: TGTGCCAGCAGCCCGACAGTCCCCGGGGAGCTGTTTTTT. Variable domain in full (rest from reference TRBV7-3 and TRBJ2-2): GAGVSQTPSNKVTEKGKYVELRCDPISGHTALYWYRQSLGQGPEFLIYFQGTGAADDSGLPNDRFFAVRPEGSVSTLKIQRTERGDSAVYLCASSPTVPGELFFGEGSRLTVL.

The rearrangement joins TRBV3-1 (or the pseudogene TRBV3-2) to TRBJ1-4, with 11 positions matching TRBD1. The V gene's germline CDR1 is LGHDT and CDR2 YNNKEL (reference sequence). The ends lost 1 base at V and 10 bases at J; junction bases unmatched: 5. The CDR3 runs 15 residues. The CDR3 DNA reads TGTGCCAGCAGCCAAGGGACAGGGGGCACCGGAAAACTGTTTTTT. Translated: CASSQGTGGTGKLFF.

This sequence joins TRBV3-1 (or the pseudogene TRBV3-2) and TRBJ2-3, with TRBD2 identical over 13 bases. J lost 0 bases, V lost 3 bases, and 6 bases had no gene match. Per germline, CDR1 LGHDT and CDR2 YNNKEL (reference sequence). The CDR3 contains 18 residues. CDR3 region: CASSHGLAGDTSTDTQYF. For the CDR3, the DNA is TGTGCCAGCAGCCACGGACTAGCGGGGGATACTAGCACAGATACGCAGTATTTT.

The CDR3 coding sequence is TGTGCCAGCAGCCAGAGGTCGCTAGCGGGGACAGAGACCCAGTACTTC. Translated, it gives CASSQRSLAGTETQYF. V gene TRBV5-4 combines with J gene TRBJ2-5; 9 bases are a match to TRBD2. CDR1 and CDR2 from the germline V gene are SGHNT and YYREEE (reference sequence). Trimming at V came to 4 bases and at J to 4 bases, leaving 11 bases not matched to a gene. This CDR3 has 16 amino acids. Full variable domain (rest looked up from reference TRBV5-4 and TRBJ2-5): ETGVTQSPTHLIKTRGQQVTLRCSSQSGHNTVSWYQQALGQGPQFIFQYYREEENGRGNFPPRFSGLQFPNYSSELNVNALELDDSALYLCASSQRSLAGTETQYFGPGTRLLVL.

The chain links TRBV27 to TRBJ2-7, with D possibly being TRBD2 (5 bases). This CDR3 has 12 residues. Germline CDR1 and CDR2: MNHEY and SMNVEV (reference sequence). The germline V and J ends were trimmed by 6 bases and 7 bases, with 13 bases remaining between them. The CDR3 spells CASSLAGLEQYF. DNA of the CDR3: TGTGCCAGCAGCCTAGCCGGATTAGAGCAGTACTTC.

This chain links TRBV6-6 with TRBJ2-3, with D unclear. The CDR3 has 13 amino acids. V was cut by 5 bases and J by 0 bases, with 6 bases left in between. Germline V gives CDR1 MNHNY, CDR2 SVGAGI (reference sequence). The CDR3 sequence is CASSPLSTDTQYF. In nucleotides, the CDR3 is TGTGCCAGCAGTCCCCTGAGCACAGATACGCAGTATTTT.

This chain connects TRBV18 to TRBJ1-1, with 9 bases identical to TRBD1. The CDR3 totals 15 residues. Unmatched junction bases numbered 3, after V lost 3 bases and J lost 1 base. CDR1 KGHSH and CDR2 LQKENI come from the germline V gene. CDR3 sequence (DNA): TGTGCCAGCTCACCTACAGGGGGCGCGAACACTGAAGCTTTCTTT. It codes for CASSPTGGANTEAFF.

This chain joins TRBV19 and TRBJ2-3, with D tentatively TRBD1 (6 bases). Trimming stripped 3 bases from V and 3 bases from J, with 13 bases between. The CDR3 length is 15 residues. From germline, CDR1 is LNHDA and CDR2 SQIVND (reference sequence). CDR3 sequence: CASSIWGQGTDTQYF. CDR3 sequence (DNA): TGTGCCAGTAGTATTTGGGGTCAGGGGACAGATACGCAGTATTTT. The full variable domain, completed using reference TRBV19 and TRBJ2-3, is DGGITQSPKYLFRKEGQNVTLSCEQNLNHDAMYWYRQDPGQGLRLIYYSQIVNDFQKGDIAEGYSVSREKKESFPLTVTSAQKNPTAFYLCASSIWGQGTDTQYFGPGTRLTVL.

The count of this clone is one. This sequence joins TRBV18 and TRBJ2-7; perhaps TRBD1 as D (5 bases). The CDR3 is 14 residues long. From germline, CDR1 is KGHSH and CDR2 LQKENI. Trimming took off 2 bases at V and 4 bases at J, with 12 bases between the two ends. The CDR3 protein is CASSPRGTEYEQYF. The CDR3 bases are TGTGCCAGCTCACCAAGGGGAACAGAGTACGAGCAGTACTTC.

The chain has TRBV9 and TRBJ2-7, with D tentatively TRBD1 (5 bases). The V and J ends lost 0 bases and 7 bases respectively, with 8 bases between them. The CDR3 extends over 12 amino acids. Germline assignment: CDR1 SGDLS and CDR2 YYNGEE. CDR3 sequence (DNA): TGTGCCAGCAGCGTAGGGCAGGGTGAGCAGTACTTC. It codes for CASSVGQGEQYF.

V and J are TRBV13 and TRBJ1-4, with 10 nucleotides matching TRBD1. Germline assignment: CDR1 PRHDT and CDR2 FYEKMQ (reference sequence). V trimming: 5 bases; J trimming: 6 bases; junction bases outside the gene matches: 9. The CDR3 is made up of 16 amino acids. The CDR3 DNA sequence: TGTGCCAGCAGCGGTCCCGGGACAGGGGTCGATGAAAAACTGTTTTTT. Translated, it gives CASSGPGTGVDEKLFF.

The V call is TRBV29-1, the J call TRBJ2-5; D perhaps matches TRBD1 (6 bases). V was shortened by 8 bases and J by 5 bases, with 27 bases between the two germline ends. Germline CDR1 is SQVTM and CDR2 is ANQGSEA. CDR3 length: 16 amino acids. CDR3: CSTTTPAGVGLETQYF. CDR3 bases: TGCAGCACGACCACCCCAGCAGGGGTTGGGTTGGAGACCCAGTACTTC.

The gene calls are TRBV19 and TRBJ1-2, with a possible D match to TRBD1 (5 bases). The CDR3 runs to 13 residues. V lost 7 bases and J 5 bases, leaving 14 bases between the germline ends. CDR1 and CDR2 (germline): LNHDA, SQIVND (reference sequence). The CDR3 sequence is CASTLRQFYGYTF. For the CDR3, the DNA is TGTGCCAGTACCCTACGACAGTTTTATGGCTACACCTTC.

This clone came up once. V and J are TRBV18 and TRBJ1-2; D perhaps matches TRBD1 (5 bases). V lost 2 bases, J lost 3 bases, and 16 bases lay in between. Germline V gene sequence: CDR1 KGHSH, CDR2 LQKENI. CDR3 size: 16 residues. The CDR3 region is CASSPVTDTRDYGYTF. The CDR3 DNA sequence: TGTGCCAGCTCACCAGTTACGGACACAAGGGACTATGGCTACACCTTC.

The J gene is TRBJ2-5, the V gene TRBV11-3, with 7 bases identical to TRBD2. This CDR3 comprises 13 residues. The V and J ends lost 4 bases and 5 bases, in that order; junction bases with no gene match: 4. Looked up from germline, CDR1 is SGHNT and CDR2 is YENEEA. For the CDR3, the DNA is TGTGCCAGCAGCTCCTACGGGGGGGAGACCCAGTACTTC. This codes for CASSSYGGETQYF. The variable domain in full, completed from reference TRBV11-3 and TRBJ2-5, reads EAGVVQSPRYKIIEKKQPVAFWCNPISGHNTLYWYLQNLGQGPELLIRYENEEAVDDSQLPKDRFSAERLKGVDSTLKIQPAELGDSAVYLCASSSYGGETQYFGPGTRLLVL.

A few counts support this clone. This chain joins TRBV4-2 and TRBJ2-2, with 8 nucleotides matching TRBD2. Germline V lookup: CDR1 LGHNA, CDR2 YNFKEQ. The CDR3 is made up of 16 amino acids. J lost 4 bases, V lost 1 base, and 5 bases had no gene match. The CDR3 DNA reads TGTGCCAGCAGCCAAGTGGTCGGGGGGGCCACCGGGGAGCTGTTTTTT. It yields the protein CASSQVVGGATGELFF.

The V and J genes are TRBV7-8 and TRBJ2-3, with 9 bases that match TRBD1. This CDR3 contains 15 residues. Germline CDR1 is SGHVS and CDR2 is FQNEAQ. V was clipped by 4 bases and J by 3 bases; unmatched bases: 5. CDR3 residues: CASSYRDRETDTQYF. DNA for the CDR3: TGTGCCAGCAGCTACCGGGACAGGGAGACAGATACGCAGTATTTT.

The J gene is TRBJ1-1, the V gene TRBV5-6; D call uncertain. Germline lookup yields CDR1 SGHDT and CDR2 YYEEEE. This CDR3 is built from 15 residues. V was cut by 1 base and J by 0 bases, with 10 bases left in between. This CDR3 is CASSLRSTVNTEAFF. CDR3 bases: TGTGCCAGCAGCTTGAGATCTACCGTGAACACTGAAGCTTTCTTT.

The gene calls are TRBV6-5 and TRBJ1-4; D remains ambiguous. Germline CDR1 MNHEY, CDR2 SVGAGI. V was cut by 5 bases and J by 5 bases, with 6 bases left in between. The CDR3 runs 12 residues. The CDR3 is CASSRRNEKLFF. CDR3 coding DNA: TGTGCCAGCAGTCGCAGGAATGAAAAACTGTTTTTT.

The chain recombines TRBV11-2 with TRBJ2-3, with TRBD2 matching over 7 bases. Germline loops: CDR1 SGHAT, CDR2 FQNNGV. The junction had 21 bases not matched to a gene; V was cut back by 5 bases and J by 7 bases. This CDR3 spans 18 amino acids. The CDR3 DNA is TGTGCCAGCAGCGCACCCCGAGGGCGGGGGTTACTTTCGTATACGCAGTATTTT. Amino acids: CASSAPRGRGLLSYTQYF.

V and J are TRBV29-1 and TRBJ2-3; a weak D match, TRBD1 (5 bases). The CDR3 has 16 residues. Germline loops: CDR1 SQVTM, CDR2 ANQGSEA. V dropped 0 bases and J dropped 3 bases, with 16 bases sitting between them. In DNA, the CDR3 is TGCAGCGTTGAAGATCCGGCTAGGGGTTCGACAGATACGCAGTATTTT. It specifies CSVEDPARGSTDTQYF.

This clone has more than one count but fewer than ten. This CDR3 reads CASSLIRGETPLHF. In DNA, the CDR3 is TGTGCCAGCAGTCTTATAAGGGGCGAGACACCCCTCCACTTT. The J gene is TRBJ1-6, the V gene TRBV27; a possible D gene is TRBD1 (5 bases). CDR3 size: 14 residues. Trimming shortened V by 5 bases and J by 11 bases, and 16 bases separated the two germline ends. Germline CDR1 is MNHEY and CDR2 is SMNVEV (reference sequence).

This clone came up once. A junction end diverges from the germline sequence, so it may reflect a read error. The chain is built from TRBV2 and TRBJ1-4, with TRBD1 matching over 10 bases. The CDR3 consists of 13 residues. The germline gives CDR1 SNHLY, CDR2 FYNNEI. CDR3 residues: CASSGLGQGRAIF. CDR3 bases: TGTGCCAGCAGCGGATTGGGACAGGGGCGAGCCATTTTT.

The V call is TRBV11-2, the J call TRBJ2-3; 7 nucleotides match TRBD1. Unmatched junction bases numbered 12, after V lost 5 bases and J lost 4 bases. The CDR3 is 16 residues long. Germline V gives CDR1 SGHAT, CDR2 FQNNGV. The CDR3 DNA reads TGTGCCAGCAGCGAACAGGGGCGAATCTCTGCAGATACGCAGTATTTT. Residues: CASSEQGRISADTQYF.

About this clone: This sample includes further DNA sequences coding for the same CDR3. The CDR3 DNA is TGTGCCAGTAGTATAGCTTCCGGGACTGGCTATGGCTACACCTTC. Protein product: CASSIASGTGYGYTF. The rearrangement joins TRBV19 to TRBJ1-2, with D perhaps TRBD1 (5 bases). Between the trimmed V and J ends, which lost 1 base and 4 bases, there was a span of 13 bases. Germline lookup yields CDR1 LNHDA and CDR2 SQIVND (reference sequence). This CDR3 is 15 amino acids long.

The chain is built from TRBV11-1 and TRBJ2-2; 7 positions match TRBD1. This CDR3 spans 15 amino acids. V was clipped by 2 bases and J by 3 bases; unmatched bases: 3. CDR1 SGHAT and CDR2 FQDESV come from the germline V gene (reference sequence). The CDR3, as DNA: TGTGCCAGCAGCTTACAGGGGGAATACACCGGGGAGCTGTTTTTT. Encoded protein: CASSLQGEYTGELFF.